This T cell receptor beta chain was obtained from a study of shared clonotypes between healthy human individuals. V lost 0 bases, J lost 5 bases, and 8 bases lay in between. The germline gives CDR1 SGHRS, CDR2 YFSETQ. This CDR3 spans 14 amino acids. Using immunoSEQ multiplex PCR, the repertoire was profiled, and TCRdb retains in-frame clones only, with some absent. The sample consists of approximately 2,000,000 clones, roughly 95% of them appearing once. Terminally differentiated effector memory CD45RA+ cells were left out of the naive CD8 fraction, which was CD45RO-negative and positively selected for CCR7.

The chain joins TRBV5-1 to TRBJ1-4; D remains ambiguous. This receptor was identified in a young man in good health. Some clones in this sample may be carry-over from other donors' samples. Sequencing was done on a sample of naive CD8+ T cells from PBMCs. The CDR3 DNA is TGCGCCAGCAGCTTGGGCGACGGGAATGAAAAACTGTTTTTT. Encoded protein: CASSLGDGNEKLFF.